The rows below give T cell receptor beta chains drawn from one sample of a study of blood T cell repertoires in COVID-19. TCRdb's table, derived via immunoSEQ multiplex PCR, lists solely in-frame clones and lacks some. The table lists about 170,000 clones, 92% of them singletons, with approximately 5% in the top ten. Input material: peripheral blood. The receptors stem from a man aged 30-40 years with COVID-19, enrolled during active disease. The CDR3 runs from the conserved cysteine through the conserved F or W. Fields, in order: clone size, J gene, V gene, D gene, CDR3 protein, CDR3 DNA. A D gene is named only where the DNA matches it firmly. A row's size may be missing; if present it is once, few, many or a size class.

size: NA; J: TRBJ1-2; V: TRBV27; D: NA; CDR3: CASSFRGNYGYTF; DNA: TGTGCCAGCAGTTTTCGAGGGAACTATGGCTACACCTTC
size: NA; J: TRBJ2-7; V: TRBV7-9; D: NA; CDR3: CASSRGTYEQYF; DNA: TGTGCCAGCAGCCGAGGGACCTACGAGCAGTACTTC
size: NA; J: TRBJ1-5; V: TRBV5-8; D: NA; CDR3: CASSHSQYSNQPQHF; DNA: TGTGCCAGCAGCCACAGCCAATATAGCAATCAGCCCCAGCATTTT
size: NA; J: TRBJ2-1; V: TRBV15; D: NA; CDR3: CATSRGLTSSYNEQFF; DNA: TGTGCCACCAGCAGAGGACTTACGAGCTCCTACAATGAGCAGTTCTTC
size: NA; J: TRBJ1-2; V: TRBV3-1/TRBV3-2; D: NA; CDR3: CARQPRGYGYTF; DNA: TGTGCCCGACAGCCCCGGGGGTACGGCTACACCTTC
size: NA; J: TRBJ2-7; V: TRBV11-1; D: TRBD2; CDR3: CASNGAGPTYEQYF; DNA: TGTGCCAGCAACGGAGCGGGACCTACCTACGAGCAGTACTTC
size: NA; J: TRBJ1-5; V: TRBV2; D: NA; CDR3: CASSDTGNQPQHF; DNA: TGTGCCAGCAGTGACACAGGGAATCAGCCCCAGCATTTT
size: NA; J: TRBJ2-7; V: TRBV5-5; D: TRBD1; CDR3: CASSFGTVISYEQYF; DNA: TGTGCCAGCAGCTTTGGGACAGTCATTTCCTACGAGCAGTACTTC
size: NA; J: TRBJ2-2; V: TRBV25-1; D: TRBD1; CDR3: CASSELTGVNTGELFF; DNA: TGTGCCAGCAGTGAATTGACAGGGGTTAACACCGGGGAGCTGTTTTTT
size: once; J: TRBJ1-1; V: TRBV27; D: NA; CDR3: CASTSGRTLNTEAFF; DNA: TGTGCCAGCACCTCTGGTAGGACACTGAACACTGAAGCTTTCTTT
size: NA; J: TRBJ2-7; V: TRBV9; D: NA; CDR3: CASSSTYEQYF; DNA: TGTGCCAGCAGTAGCACCTACGAGCAGTACTTC
size: NA; J: TRBJ1-3; V: TRBV7-2; D: NA; CDR3: CASSYQVSGNTIYF; DNA: TGTGCCAGCAGCTACCAGGTCTCTGGAAACACCATATATTTT
size: NA; J: TRBJ2-1; V: TRBV6-2/TRBV6-3; D: NA; CDR3: CASNPGVNEQFF; DNA: TGTGCCAGCAACCCGGGAGTCAATGAGCAGTTCTTC
size: NA; J: TRBJ1-2; V: TRBV7-2; D: NA; CDR3: CASSLAGASQGGYTF; DNA: TGTGCCAGCAGCTTAGCGGGGGCGAGCCAGGGGGGCTACACCTTC
size: NA; J: TRBJ2-3; V: TRBV24-1; D: TRBD1; CDR3: CATSDFGQGGADTQYF; DNA: TGTGCCACCAGTGATTTCGGACAGGGGGGGGCAGATACGCAGTATTTT
size: NA; J: TRBJ2-7; V: TRBV9; D: TRBD2; CDR3: CADLYGGLAGTYEQYF; DNA: TGTGCCGACTTATACGGGGGGCTAGCGGGGACCTACGAGCAGTACTTC
size: NA; J: TRBJ2-1; V: TRBV2; D: NA; CDR3: CASSEGEATNEQFF; DNA: TGTGCCAGCAGTGAAGGGGAGGCGACCAATGAGCAGTTCTTC
size: NA; J: TRBJ1-2; V: TRBV5-4; D: TRBD1; CDR3: CASTRGQGNAYTF; DNA: TGTGCCAGCACCAGGGGACAGGGGAATGCCTACACCTTC
size: NA; J: TRBJ2-1; V: TRBV24-1; D: TRBD2; CDR3: CATSEGAGEEQFF; DNA: TGTGCCACCAGTGAGGGAGCGGGAGAAGAGCAGTTCTTC
size: NA; J: TRBJ1-2; V: TRBV24-1; D: NA; CDR3: CATSAHEEGYTF; DNA: TGTGCCACCAGTGCCCATGAAGAGGGCTACACCTTC
size: NA; J: TRBJ2-5; V: TRBV15; D: NA; CDR3: CATGRTADVGETQYF; DNA: TGTGCCACCGGGAGGACCGCTGACGTAGGGGAGACCCAGTACTTC
size: once; J: TRBJ2-5; V: TRBV10-3; D: TRBD2; CDR3: CAISRGDQETQYF; DNA: TGTGCCATCAGCCGGGGGGACCAAGAGACCCAGTACTTC
size: NA; J: TRBJ1-2; V: TRBV5-6; D: TRBD1; CDR3: CASSLMGQGTYGYTF; DNA: TGTGCCAGCAGCTTGATGGGACAGGGGACCTATGGCTACACCTTC
size: NA; J: TRBJ1-1; V: TRBV5-6; D: NA; CDR3: CASSLRLTEAFF; DNA: TGTGCCAGCAGCTTACGACTGACTGAAGCTTTCTTT
size: NA; J: TRBJ2-7; V: TRBV6-5; D: NA; CDR3: CASSSQALPYEQYF; DNA: TGTGCCAGCAGTTCCCAGGCGCTTCCCTACGAGCAGTACTTC
size: NA; J: TRBJ2-2; V: TRBV7-8; D: TRBD1; CDR3: CASSPGQGKAGELFF; DNA: TGTGCCAGCAGCCCGGGACAGGGGAAGGCCGGGGAGCTGTTTTTT
size: NA; J: TRBJ2-6; V: TRBV6-2/TRBV6-3; D: NA; CDR3: CASSSGRQPSGANVLTF; DNA: TGTGCCAGCAGTTCAGGTCGACAGCCCTCTGGGGCCAACGTCCTGACTTTC